This entry lists 9 T cell receptor beta chains sequenced from one sample in a study of blood T cell repertoires in COVID-19. The protocol was immunoSEQ multiplex PCR, while the TCRdb copy is restricted to in-frame clones and leaves out a portion. The sample lists about 330,000 clones; around nine tenths were seen once. The material sequenced was PBMCs or T cells enriched from blood (not recorded which). Receptor source: a man aged 30-40 years who had recovered from COVID-19.

The chain recombines TRBV20-1 with TRBJ2-7, with D unresolved. CDR1 is DFQATT and CDR2 is SNEGSKA in the germline V gene (reference sequence). Deletions cut 5 bases from V and 3 bases from J, with 8 bases between. The CDR3 covers 11 residues. The CDR3, as DNA: TGCAGTGCTGATTCAGGCTACGAGCAGTACTTC. Protein: CSADSGYEQYF.

This clone was detected once. This rearrangement joins TRBV5-1 to TRBJ2-3; tentative D call: TRBD2 (6 bases). The CDR3 has 15 amino acids. Deletions cut 0 bases from V and 2 bases from J, with 10 bases between. Germline CDR1 is SGHRS and CDR2 is YFSETQ. As DNA, the CDR3 is TGCGCCAGCAGCTTGGCGGCGGGGAACACAGATACGCAGTATTTT. Translation gives CASSLAAGNTDTQYF.

The chain recombines TRBV18 with TRBJ2-1; D is perhaps TRBD2 (5 bases). Trimming pared 0 bases from V and 8 bases from J, leaving 11 bases between. This CDR3 is built from 14 residues. Germline V gene data show CDR1 as KGHSH and CDR2 as LQKENI. For the CDR3, the DNA is TGTGCCAGCTCACCACCGGTCCTGAGGGATGAGCAGTTCTTC. This codes for CASSPPVLRDEQFF.

The V gene is TRBV4-2, the J gene TRBJ1-2, with 8 nucleotides matching TRBD1. V shed 0 bases and J 4 bases; nucleotides not matched to a gene: 4. The CDR3 totals 15 residues. Germline V lookup: CDR1 LGHNA, CDR2 YNFKEQ. CDR3: CASSQDLGTGYGYTF. The CDR3 DNA reads as TGTGCCAGCAGCCAAGATCTCGGGACAGGCTATGGCTACACCTTC.

V and J are TRBV6-5 and TRBJ2-7, with TRBD2 as a possible D gene (5 bases). Looked up from germline, CDR1 is MNHEY and CDR2 is SVGAGI. The CDR3 extends over 13 amino acids. Trimming left V 4 bases short and J 7 bases short, with 14 bases between. CDR3 amino acids: CASSWTGSGEQYF. The CDR3 bases are TGTGCCAGCAGTTGGACTGGTTCTGGGGAGCAGTACTTC.

The gene calls are TRBV3-1 (or the pseudogene TRBV3-2) and TRBJ1-4; TRBD1 matches at 7 bases. The CDR3 contains 16 residues. Germline V gene sequence: CDR1 LGHDT, CDR2 YNNKEL (reference sequence). V was clipped by 3 bases and J by 7 bases; unmatched bases: 11. CDR3: CASSHPTTGTAEKLFF. The CDR3, as DNA: TGTGCCAGCAGCCACCCGACCACCGGGACAGCTGAAAAACTGTTTTTT.

This chain uses TRBV24-1 with TRBJ1-1; D is perhaps TRBD1 (5 bases). CDR3 length equals 14 residues. CDR1 is KGHDR, CDR2 SFDVKD, per germline. Trimming stripped 7 bases from V and 4 bases from J, with 15 bases between. The CDR3 sequence is CATSPGGGSTEAFF. The CDR3 nucleotides are TGTGCCACCAGCCCCGGGGGGGGTAGCACTGAAGCTTTCTTT.

The rearrangement joins TRBV4-1 to TRBJ1-4; D unclear. CDR1 and CDR2 (germline): MGHRA, YSYEKL. V was cut by 0 bases and J by 4 bases, with 15 bases left in between. CDR3 size: 17 residues. This chain's CDR3 is CASSQEAVPGNNEKLFF. CDR3 sequence (DNA): TGCGCCAGCAGCCAAGAGGCGGTGCCGGGGAATAATGAAAAACTGTTTTTT.

V gene TRBV5-3 combines with J gene TRBJ2-5, with 9 bases matching TRBD2. TRBV5-3 is an ORF, and what it does is uncertain. After removal of 3 bases from V and 1 base from J, the junction contained 7 bases not matched to a gene. The CDR3 spans 16 residues. CDR3 sequence reads: CARSSGREGFQETQYF. The CDR3 DNA reads as TGTGCCAGAAGCTCGGGGCGGGAGGGGTTCCAAGAGACCCAGTACTTC.